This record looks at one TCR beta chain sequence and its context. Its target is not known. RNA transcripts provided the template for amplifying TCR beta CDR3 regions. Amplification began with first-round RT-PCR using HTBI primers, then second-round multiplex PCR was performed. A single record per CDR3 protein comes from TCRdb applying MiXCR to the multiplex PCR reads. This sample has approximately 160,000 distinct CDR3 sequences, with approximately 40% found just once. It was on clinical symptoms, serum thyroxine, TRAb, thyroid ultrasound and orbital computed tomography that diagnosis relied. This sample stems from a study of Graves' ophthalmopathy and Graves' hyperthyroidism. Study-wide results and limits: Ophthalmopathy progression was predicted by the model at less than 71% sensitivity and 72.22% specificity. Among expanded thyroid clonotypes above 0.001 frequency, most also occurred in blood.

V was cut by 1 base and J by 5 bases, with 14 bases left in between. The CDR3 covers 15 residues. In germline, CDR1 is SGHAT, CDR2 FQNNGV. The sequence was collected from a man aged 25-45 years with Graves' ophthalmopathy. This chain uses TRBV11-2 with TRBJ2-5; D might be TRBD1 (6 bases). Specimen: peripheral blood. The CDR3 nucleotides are TGTGCCAGCAGCTTAGGCGACAGGAGGATCGAGACCCAGTACTTC. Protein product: CASSLGDRRIETQYF.